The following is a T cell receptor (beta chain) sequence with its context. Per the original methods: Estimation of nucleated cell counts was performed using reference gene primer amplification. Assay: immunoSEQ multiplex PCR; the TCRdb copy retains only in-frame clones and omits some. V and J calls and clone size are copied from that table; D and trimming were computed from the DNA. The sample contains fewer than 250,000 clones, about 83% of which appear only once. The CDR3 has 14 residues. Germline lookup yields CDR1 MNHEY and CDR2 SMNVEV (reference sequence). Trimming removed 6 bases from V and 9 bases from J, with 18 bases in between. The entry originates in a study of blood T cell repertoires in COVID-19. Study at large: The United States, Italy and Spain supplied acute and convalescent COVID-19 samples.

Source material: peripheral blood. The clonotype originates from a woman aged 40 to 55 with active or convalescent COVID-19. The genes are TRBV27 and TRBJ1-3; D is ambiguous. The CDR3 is CASSPNPPGGTIYF. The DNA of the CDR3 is TGTGCCAGCAGCCCGAACCCCCCTGGAGGCACCATATATTTT.